This T cell receptor beta chain was profiled in a study of cytomegalovirus exposure and HLA in healthy donors. Overall study results and limits: The study reported that TCR beta sequences accurately predicted HLA-A and HLA-B alleles in most subjects.

60 Vbeta and 13 Jbeta primers were used in PCR. Using immunoSEQ multiplex PCR, the repertoire was profiled, and TCRdb retains in-frame clones only, with some absent. Of 200,000 or so clones listed, approximately 80% are singletons. About this clone itself: Antigen: not known.

The length of the CDR3 is 16 residues. After removal of 3 bases from V and 0 bases from J, the junction contained 5 bases not matched to a gene. Germline CDR1 reads KGHSH; CDR2 reads LQKENI. Sequenced: PBMCs. The origin of this receptor is a girl between 5 and 17 years old in good health and CMV-seronegative. The chain recombines TRBV18 with TRBJ2-1; 7 bases are a match to TRBD2. The CDR3 coding sequence is TGTGCCAGCTCACCCCGAGCGGGAATCTCCTACAATGAGCAGTTCTTC. Protein: CASSPRAGISYNEQFF.